The subject of this entry is one T cell receptor (beta chain). This record belongs to a study of shared clonotypes between healthy human individuals. Terminally differentiated effector memory CD45RA+ cells were left out of the naive CD8 fraction, which was CD45RO-negative and positively selected for CCR7. Sorted-subset replicate PCRs used around 200 ng of genomic DNA. This amount corresponded to approximately 30,000 T cell genomes. Using immunoSEQ multiplex PCR, the repertoire was profiled, and TCRdb retains in-frame clones only, with some absent. The sample carries about 2.1 million clones, just under 95% recorded once. This TCR was sampled from a man between 18 and 29 years old in good health. Some clones in this sample may be carry-over from other donors' samples. The sequenced sample consisted of naive CD8+ T cells from PBMCs.

CDR3 amino acids: CASSARTGPSETQYF. CDR3 sequence (DNA): TGTGCCAGCAGCGCGCGGACAGGACCCTCGGAGACCCAGTACTTC. This rearrangement joins TRBV11-2 to TRBJ2-5, with 7 bases identical to TRBD1. Germline-derived CDR1 and CDR2 are SGHAT and FQNNGV. This CDR3 comprises 15 residues. V lost 5 bases to trimming and J lost 5 bases; unmatched junction nucleotides: 11.